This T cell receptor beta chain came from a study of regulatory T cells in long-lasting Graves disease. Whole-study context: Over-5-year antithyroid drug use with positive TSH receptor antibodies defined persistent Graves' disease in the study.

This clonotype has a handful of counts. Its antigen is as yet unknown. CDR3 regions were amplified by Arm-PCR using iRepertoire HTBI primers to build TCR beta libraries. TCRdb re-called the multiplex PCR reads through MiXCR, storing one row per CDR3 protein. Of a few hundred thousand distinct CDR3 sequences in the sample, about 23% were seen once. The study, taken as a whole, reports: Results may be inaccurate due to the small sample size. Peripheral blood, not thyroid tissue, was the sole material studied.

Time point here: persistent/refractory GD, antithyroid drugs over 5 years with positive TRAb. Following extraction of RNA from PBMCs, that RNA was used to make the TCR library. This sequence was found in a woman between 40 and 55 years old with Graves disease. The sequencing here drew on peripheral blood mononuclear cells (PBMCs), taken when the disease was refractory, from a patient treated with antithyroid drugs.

The CDR3: CASSFEGSYEQYF. DNA for the CDR3: TGTGCCAGCAGCTTCGAGGGGAGCTACGAGCAGTACTTC. This rearrangement joins TRBV7-3 to TRBJ2-7; D may be TRBD1 or TRBD2 (5 bases each). Deletions cut 3 bases from V and 3 bases from J, with 9 bases between. CDR1 and CDR2 from the germline V gene are SGHTA and FQGTGA. This CDR3 comprises 13 residues.